This TCR beta chain is drawn from a study of blood T cell repertoires in COVID-19. Produced via immunoSEQ multiplex PCR; TCRdb's table is partial and in-frame only. The data hold roughly 280,000 clones, with approximately 89% observed a single time. The CDR3 length is 13 residues. CDR1 is MNHEY, CDR2 SVGAGI, per germline. Germline trimming cut 10 bases from V and 6 bases from J; bases unmatched to any gene: 6. Source material: PBMCs or T cells enriched from blood (not recorded which). This sequence was found in an older woman who had recovered from COVID-19. This chain connects TRBV6-5 to TRBJ2-3, with TRBD2 identical over 11 bases. CDR3 in amino acids: CATRTSGLDTQYF. CDR3 in DNA: TGTGCCACCCGGACTAGCGGGTTGGATACGCAGTATTTT.